This T cell receptor beta chain appears in the sequencing data of a study of breast tumors, draining lymph nodes, adjacent tissues. Each CDR3 protein is one row after TCRdb ran MiXCR on the multiplex PCR reads. In the table there are some 230,000 distinct CDR3 sequences, nearly 35% of which are singletons. Breast cancer patients provided tissue from their axillary draining lymph nodes. Study-wide results and caveats: That most tumor T cells come from lymph nodes remained unproven. Most tumor T cells seemingly derive from lymph node, then expand in tumor. Luminal-like breast cancer showed significantly greater tumor-nontumor repertoire similarity than basal-like breast cancer did. Compared with lymph nodes, tumors were less diverse; compared with nontumor tissue, more.

This clonotype came up many times. The antigen is unknown. CDR3 length: 13 amino acids. V lost 3 bases, J lost 7 bases, and 7 bases lay in between. Germline V gene lookup returns CDR1 LGHDT and CDR2 YNNKEL (reference sequence). This TCR came from a female donor with breast cancer. Some clones in this sample may be carry-over from other donors' samples. The sequencing sample was made of axillary lymph node tissue. V is TRBV3-1 and J is TRBJ1-6; D is uncertain. CDR3 in DNA: TGTGCCAGCAGCCAGGGGAAGAATTCACCCCTCCACTTT. This sequence encodes CASSQGKNSPLHF. Based on the CDR3 plus reference TRBV3-1 and TRBJ1-6, the full variable domain is DTAVSQTPKYLVTQMGNDKSIKCEQNLGHDTMYWYKQDSKKFLKIMFSYNNKELIINETVPNRFSPKSPDKAHLNLHINSLELGDSAVYFCASSQGKNSPLHFGNGTRLTVT.